Sample share makes the clone carrying this T cell receptor beta chain medium-sized (0.01 to 0.1%). Its specificity is unknown. TCRdb re-called the PCR reads through MiXCR, storing one row per CDR3 protein. This sample has about 9,600 distinct CDR3 sequences; just under 20% occur once, and the top ten carry 1.4%. Between 20,000 and 1,000,000 sorted cells, with 10%, 30% or 50% RNA, yielded naive CD8 libraries. V lost 0 bases to trimming and J lost 1 base; unmatched junction nucleotides: 0. Germline CDR1 PRHDT, CDR2 FYEKMQ (reference sequence). The CDR3 has 15 residues. This entry is derived from a study of molecular identifiers for immune sequencing clone quantification. Findings of the study overall: Because of identical TCR molecules sharing a barcode, sizes of highly expanded clones could be underestimated.

The sequencing sample was made of naive CD8+ T cells from blood, with Jurkat cell RNA spiked in. The subset: FACS-sorted CD8+CD4-CCR7+CD45RA+ naive T cells. This sequence joins TRBV13 and TRBJ2-3, with 8 bases aligning to TRBD1. This TCR was sampled from a human donor in good health. Some libraries in this study had Jurkat cell RNA spiked in. The CDR3 nucleotides read TGTGCCAGCAGCTTAGGGACAGGGGGCACAGATACGCAGTATTTT. It yields the protein CASSLGTGGTDTQYF.